This T cell receptor beta chain comes out of a study of blood T cell repertoires in COVID-19. Trimming removed 6 bases from V and 1 base from J, with 9 bases in between. Germline CDR1 is SGHAT and CDR2 is FQNNGV. The CDR3 sequence is 13 residues long. The repertoire was sequenced with immunoSEQ multiplex PCR; TCRdb's copy has only in-frame clones and lacks some. This sample carries 90,000 or so clones, roughly 70% of them seen once, and the ten largest clones take 14%. Material for sequencing was peripheral blood. This TCR was sampled from a woman of 80 years or more with acute or convalescent COVID-19. V is TRBV11-2 and J is TRBJ2-5, with D possibly TRBD2 on 5 matching bases. Here the CDR3 reads CASRGGLQETQYF. CDR3 bases: TGTGCCAGCAGGGGCGGGCTCCAAGAGACCCAGTACTTC.